This TCR beta chain came from a study of response to subunit inactivated influenza vaccine. Study-wide results and limits: A suggestion made by the authors is that each seasonal influenza vaccination recruits few new T cells.

MiXCR, applied by TCRdb to the RT-PCR reads, yields one record per CDR3 protein. The sample holds around 520,000 distinct CDR3 sequences, approximately 24% seen once. V lost 5 bases to trimming and J lost 0 bases; unmatched junction nucleotides: 7. This CDR3 region has 15 residues. Germline CDR1 reads MNHEY; CDR2 reads SVGEGT. Turning to this clonotype: What it binds is not known.

Sequenced here: CD4+ T cells sorted from PBMCs, sampled about 5 days after vaccination. This receptor was taken from a man in his fifties who received an inactivated influenza vaccine. The rearrangement links TRBV6-2 or TRBV6-3 to TRBJ2-7; 7 positions agree with TRBD2. The CDR3 DNA is TGTGCCAGCAGTCCGCCGGGGGGAACCTCCTACGAGCAGTACTTC. This sequence encodes CASSPPGGTSYEQYF.